This T cell receptor beta chain was sequenced in a study of T cell responses to AZD1222 COVID-19 vaccine (dated by TCRdb to 2020 to 2023). Regarding the study in general: Because spike-specific TCR depth and breadth did not differ between the two schedules, AZD1222 recipients who got a second dose at roughly 4 weeks were pooled with those who got a second dose at roughly 12 weeks. TCR sequencing was performed for roughly 250 trial participants, of whom about 200 were given two doses of AZD1222 and some 26 were given two doses of MenACWY control vaccine. Trial participants were enrolled by age into subgroups of 18-55, 56-69 and 70-plus years, and around 150, 28 and 57 TCR-sequenced participants, respectively, were included in these subgroups.

Reading the label with the study, this specimen's time point is: baseline before first vaccination. Vaccinee samples were obtained from the UK trials COV001 and COV002, which included a single-blind randomized controlled phase 2/3 trial of AZD1222 (ChAdOx1 nCoV-19) in healthy adults. For TCRbeta chain sequencing, PBMC samples from trial participants were taken at day 0 and at day 28 after the second dose. A word on this clone: Its recognized antigen is unknown. One base away there is no much larger clone; base qualities are not given.

General findings and caveats noted by the study authors: Participants were mostly white British, with more females than males. The authors suggested clonal diversity may have been underestimated. Spike-specific TCR breadth and depth rose significantly after two AZD1222 doses compared with day 0 and with MenACWY recipients. Reportedly, close to half of the unique spike-specific TCRs recognized epitopes lying outside the regions that are mutated in the B.1.351 and B.1.1.7 variants. Because no day 14 peak-response samples were available, repertoires were characterized only after the peak T cell response. Conclusions about previously exposed vaccinees were limited because only a handful of AZD1222 recipients were SARS-CoV-2 seropositive at baseline. CD4 TCRs associated with the vaccine covered the entire spike protein, and the dominant responses were in regions 160-218 and 743-854. The 56-69-year group was small, and its depth increase did not reach significance, likely because of low power.

CDR1 and CDR2, looked up from the germline V gene (reference sequence), are SEHNR and FQNEAQ. At the junction V is shortened by 5 bases and J by 6 bases, with 13 bases in between. Reading from cysteine to phenylalanine, the CDR3 counts 14 amino acids. CDR3 DNA only is kept here, 42 bases in frame from base 1. The CDR3 regions of human TCRbeta chains were subjected to immunosequencing. For the original study's pipeline: TCRs in the repertoires were compared against a reference library of SARS-CoV-2-specific TCRs that had been generated with the MIRA antigen-specificity platform. Breadth was defined as the fraction of unique TCRs that were SARS-CoV-2-associated. Depth was defined as the fraction of total T cells that were SARS-CoV-2-associated. Using the MIRA data, each spike-specific TCR was assigned both to the spike region to which the TCR was reactive and to a CD4 or CD8 class. Log10-transformed breadth and depth values were compared by one-way ANOVA with Sidak's multiple comparisons tests. As stored in TCRdb, this immuneACCESS dataset retains in-frame rearrangements with V and J assigned. A fraction of the clones does not appear; measured against another copy, unresolved V genes explain less than half of the discrepancy, and the remainder lacks a known reason. D and trimming come from the DNA, and the V and J calls and clone size come from that table. The sample has 150,000 to 180,000 clones on record, 88% of them singletons. The top ten constitute less than 3.5% of the sample.

Sequencing was performed on peripheral blood, taken on day 0 of AZD1222 vaccination. The chain is made from TRBV7-9 and TRBJ2-2, with TRBD1 as a weak D call on 6 bases. The sequence was collected from an adult in good health. The CDR3 protein sequence reads: CASSPPNRAGELFF. The DNA sequence is TGTGCCAGCAGCCCCCCTAACAGGGCCGGGGAGCTGTTTTTT.